The 32 T cell receptor beta chains below were found in one sample sequenced in a study of regulatory T cells in long-lasting Graves disease. Arm-PCR of CDR3 regions and iRepertoire HTBI primers were the basis on which TCR beta libraries were built. TCRdb re-called the multiplex PCR reads with MiXCR, one entry per CDR3 protein. Of a few hundred thousand distinct CDR3 sequences in the sample, 23% were seen once. As to time point: persistent/refractory GD, antithyroid drugs over 5 years with positive TRAb. The TCR library was prepared using RNA isolated from PBMCs. The sample was peripheral blood mononuclear cells (PBMCs), taken when the disease was refractory, from a patient treated with antithyroid drugs. The receptors stem from a female donor with Graves disease.

This clonotype was found many times. V and J are TRBV12-3 or TRBV12-4 and TRBJ1-3, with unresolved D. The V end was cut by 9 bases, the J end by 0 bases, with 12 bases between. CDR3 length equals 14 residues. CDR3 bases: TGTGCCAGTCAAATGATGGACTCTGGAAACACCATATATTTT. This sequence encodes CASQMMDSGNTIYF.

This clonotype was counted between two and nine times. The J gene is TRBJ2-7, the V gene TRBV11-2; D is unresolved. This CDR3 is 13 amino acids long. Trimming pared 0 bases from V and 4 bases from J, leaving 7 bases between. CDR1 is SGHAT and CDR2 is FQNNGV in the germline V gene. The CDR3 spells CASSLDRLYEQYF. DNA of the CDR3: TGTGCCAGCAGCTTAGATCGGCTGTACGAGCAGTACTTC. Full variable domain (rest looked up from reference TRBV11-2 and TRBJ2-7): EAGVAQSPRYKIIEKRQSVAFWCNPISGHATLYWYQQILGQGPKLLIQFQNNGVVDDSQLPKDRFSAERLKGVDSTLKIQPAKLEDSAVYLCASSLDRLYEQYFGPGTRLTVT.

At least ten counts were recorded for this clonotype. The rearrangement joins TRBV2 to TRBJ1-2; D remains ambiguous. Trimming stripped 6 bases from V and 5 bases from J, with 4 bases between. Per the germline V gene, CDR1 is SNHLY and CDR2 is FYNNEI. The CDR3 spans 10 residues. Here the CDR3 DNA reads TGTGCCAGCAGCGAATATGGCTACACCTTC. Translation gives CASSEYGYTF.

DNA for the CDR3: TGTGCCAGCAGTTTAGGGTCCAGCGGGAGGCCTGAGCAGTTCTTC. Translating it yields CASSLGSSGRPEQFF. The chain joins TRBV28 to TRBJ2-1; the match to TRBD2 covers 9 bases. V lost 2 bases and J lost 9; bases outside the gene matches: 8. In germline, CDR1 is MDHEN, CDR2 SYDVKM. The CDR3 sequence is 15 residues long.

V usage is TRBV9 and J usage is TRBJ2-2; TRBD2 is a possible D gene (6 bases). Trimming pared 3 bases from V and 1 base from J, leaving 16 bases between. The CDR3 runs 17 residues. The germline gives CDR1 SGDLS, CDR2 YYNGEE. Written as DNA, the CDR3 is TGTGCCAGCAGCGGGGGCGGGGTGAGGGAGAACACCGGGGAGCTGTTTTTT. Protein product: CASSGGGVRENTGELFF. The entire variable domain, with the rest obtained from reference TRBV9 and TRBJ2-2, is as follows: DSGVTQTPKHLITATGQRVTLRCSPRSGDLSVYWYQQSLDQGLQFLIQYYNGEERAKGNILERFSAQQFPDLHSELNLSSLELGDSALYFCASSGGGVRENTGELFFGEGSRLTVL.

This clonotype was detected only a few times. The chain carries TRBV5-1 and TRBJ1-2; 8 positions match TRBD1. The CDR3 length is 14 residues. The germline CDR1 and CDR2 sequences are SGHRS and YFSETQ. V was clipped by 4 bases and J by 4 bases; unmatched bases: 6. The CDR3 region has the DNA TGCGCCAGCAGCCCCGGGACAGGTCTCTATGGCTACACCTTC. Protein sequence: CASSPGTGLYGYTF.

The V and J genes are TRBV6-1 and TRBJ2-4; 7 bases match TRBD1. The J segment lost 7 bases and the V segment lost 11 bases, leaving 26 bases of the junction unmatched. CDR1 and CDR2 (germline): MNHNS, SASEGT. The CDR3 has 18 residues. The chain's CDR3 is CAGCNLNGQGVGVNIQYF. CDR3 nucleotides: TGTGCCGGCTGCAATCTTAACGGGCAGGGGGTGGGAGTTAACATTCAGTACTTC.

This clonotype came up a few times. V is TRBV7-2 and J is TRBJ2-6; possible D gene TRBD2, 5 bases. Trimming left V 5 bases short and J 0 bases short, with 14 bases between. Germline values: CDR1 SGHTA, CDR2 FQGNSA. This CDR3 region has 17 residues. Here the CDR3 reads CASSPRVGSSGANVLTF. For the CDR3, the DNA is TGTGCCAGCAGCCCACGGGTGGGGAGCTCTGGGGCCAACGTCCTGACTTTC.

V usage is TRBV10-3 and J usage is TRBJ1-4; D not resolved. Germline CDR1 reads ENHRY; CDR2 reads SYGVKD. This CDR3 has 15 residues. Between the trimmed V and J ends, which lost 0 bases and 3 bases, there was a span of 8 bases. In DNA, the CDR3 is TGTGCCATCAGTGAGTCAAGCGGTCCTAATGAAAAACTGTTTTTT. Its protein product is CAISESSGPNEKLFF.

On this clonotype: This could be a read error, since a much larger clone is one nucleotide away. This likely comes from a read error, as the CDR3 has no conserved phenylalanine or tryptophan at its end. The V call is TRBV12-3 or TRBV12-4, the J call TRBJ1-5, with TRBD1 matching over 7 bases. This CDR3 has 16 amino acids. The V and J ends lost 3 bases and 0 bases, in that order; junction bases with no gene match: 5. The CDR3 nucleotides are TGTGCCAGCAGTTTCCGTACAGGGGATAGCAATCAGCCCCAGCATTTA. This translates into CASSFRTGDSNQPQHL.

This clonotype was recorded at least ten times. The genes are TRBV6-1 and TRBJ2-7; D could derive from TRBD1 or TRBD2 (5 bases each). There are 15 residues in the CDR3. Germline V gives CDR1 MNHNS, CDR2 SASEGT. The ends were cut back, 5 bases at V and 3 bases at J, with 17 bases in the middle. The CDR3 bases are TGTGCCAGCAGTCCCCTCGGGGCAGGAGACTACGAGCAGTACTTC. This encodes CASSPLGAGDYEQYF.

The chain joins TRBV12-3 or TRBV12-4 to TRBJ2-2; D is perhaps TRBD1 (5 bases). The CDR3 loop spans 14 amino acids. V dropped 6 bases and J dropped 6 bases, with 14 bases sitting between them. The CDR3 DNA is TGTGCCAGCAGCCCCAGGGCGAGGTCCGGGGAGCTGTTTTTT. This gives the protein CASSPRARSGELFF.

This clonotype showed up many times. The chain has TRBV27 and TRBJ2-7; D tentatively reads TRBD1 or TRBD2 (5 bases each). Trimming removed 3 bases from V and 2 bases from J, with 11 bases in between. The CDR3 consists of 14 residues. Germline CDR1 and CDR2: MNHEY and SMNVEV (reference sequence). The CDR3 DNA is TGTGCCAGCAGTTTCAGGGACCCCACCTACGAGCAGTACTTC. As protein: CASSFRDPTYEQYF.

The J gene is TRBJ2-5, the V gene TRBV20-1; 13 positions match TRBD2. The ends lost 2 bases at V and 4 bases at J; junction bases unmatched: 13. Germline-derived CDR1 and CDR2 are DFQATT and SNEGSKA (reference sequence). The CDR3 is 18 residues long. CDR3 nucleotides: TGCAGTGCTAGACCCCGGGGGACTAGCGGGGCCCGGGGAGAGACCCAGTACTTC. Protein product: CSARPRGTSGARGETQYF.

This chain links TRBV18 with TRBJ1-1; D is unclear. Looked up from germline, CDR1 is KGHSH and CDR2 is LQKENI. Trimming took off 0 bases at V and 4 bases at J, with 12 bases between the two ends. CDR3 length: 15 amino acids. The chain's CDR3 is CASSPPAVGGTEAFF. In nucleotides, the CDR3 is TGTGCCAGCTCACCACCAGCAGTGGGTGGCACTGAAGCTTTCTTT.

This clonotype has ten or more counts. The genes are TRBV13 and TRBJ2-5; D possibly corresponds to TRBD1 (6 bases). V lost 5 bases to trimming and J lost 5 bases, with 15 bases between them. Germline V gene lookup returns CDR1 PRHDT and CDR2 FYEKMQ (reference sequence). The CDR3 consists of 14 residues. The CDR3 here is CASSADSPPETQYF. For the CDR3, the DNA is TGTGCCAGCAGCGCGGACAGTCCCCCGGAGACCCAGTACTTC.

This clonotype showed up many times. The chain has TRBV6-1 and TRBJ1-5; D might be TRBD1 (5 bases). The germline V and J ends were trimmed by 7 bases and 3 bases, with 13 bases remaining between them. The length of the CDR3 is 14 residues. Per germline, CDR1 MNHNS and CDR2 SASEGT. CDR3 loop: CASKGTGDNQPQHF. For the CDR3, the DNA is TGTGCCAGCAAAGGGACTGGGGACAATCAGCCCCAGCATTTT.

This chain joins TRBV20-1 and TRBJ2-1; D gene unclear. Germline V gives CDR1 DFQATT, CDR2 SNEGSKA (reference sequence). Trimming stripped 1 base from V and 6 bases from J, with 4 bases between. The CDR3 runs 11 residues. CDR3 sequence: CSARGANEQFF. The CDR3 nucleotides are TGCAGTGCTAGAGGGGCCAATGAGCAGTTCTTC.

This clonotype has a handful of counts. The gene calls are TRBV20-1 and TRBJ1-1, with D unresolved. Germline loops: CDR1 DFQATT, CDR2 SNEGSKA (reference sequence). This CDR3 spans 13 amino acids. V lost 3 bases and J lost 3, with 11 bases in between. For the CDR3, the DNA is TGCAGTGCTAGCCAGAAAAAGTACACTGAAGCTTTCTTT. Encoded protein: CSASQKKYTEAFF.

This clonotype appeared many times. The chain employs TRBV30 and TRBJ1-1, with D tentatively TRBD1 (5 bases). Trimming shortened V by 0 bases and J by 3 bases, and 8 bases separated the two germline ends. CDR1 is GTSNPN, CDR2 SVGIG, per germline (reference sequence). This CDR3 region has 13 residues. The CDR3 DNA reads TGTGCCTGGAGTGTAAGCAGGGACACTGAAGCTTTCTTT. It yields the protein CAWSVSRDTEAFF.

The chain recombines TRBV4-1 with TRBJ2-3, with TRBD1 identical over 7 bases. Trimming removed 1 base from V and 2 bases from J; junction bases left unmatched: 3. The CDR3 covers 15 residues. Per the germline V gene, CDR1 is MGHRA and CDR2 is YSYEKL. The CDR3 DNA sequence: TGCGCCAGCAGCCAAGTCGGGACAGTCACAGATACGCAGTATTTT. This encodes CASSQVGTVTDTQYF.

This clonotype appeared many times. The chain joins TRBV2 to TRBJ2-7; D may be TRBD2 (6 bases). Between the trimmed V and J ends, which lost 6 bases and 3 bases, there was a span of 21 bases. Germline V gives CDR1 SNHLY, CDR2 FYNNEI. The CDR3 runs 16 residues. The CDR3 nucleotides read TGTGCCAGCAGCCCCCCACAGCGGGTGAATAACTACGAGCAGTACTTC. Translating it yields CASSPPQRVNNYEQYF.

There are many counts of this clonotype. The chain uses TRBV2 and TRBJ2-2, with no clear D. V was pared by 2 bases and J by 0 bases, with 7 bases between. The CDR3 spans 15 residues. Germline V gene lookup returns CDR1 SNHLY and CDR2 FYNNEI. The CDR3 protein is CASSERNSNTGELFF. CDR3 bases: TGTGCCAGCAGTGAACGGAACTCGAACACCGGGGAGCTGTTTTTT.

In its sample, this clonotype was seen a few times. The chain has TRBV19 and TRBJ2-7; possible D gene TRBD2, 6 bases. Germline-derived CDR1 and CDR2 are LNHDA and SQIVND (reference sequence). This CDR3 is built from 15 residues. V lost 3 bases to trimming and J lost 1 base, with 13 bases between them. The CDR3 nucleotides are TGTGCCAGTAGTATGGCGGGGTTGGAGTCCTACGAGCAGTACTTC. Its translation: CASSMAGLESYEQYF.

This chain joins TRBV29-1 and TRBJ2-7; tentative D call: TRBD1 (5 bases). The germline gives CDR1 SQVTM, CDR2 ANQGSEA. This CDR3 contains 13 residues. Trimming stripped 4 bases from V and 2 bases from J, with 12 bases between. The CDR3: CSVVEGVAYEQYF. DNA of the CDR3: TGCAGCGTTGTGGAAGGGGTAGCCTACGAGCAGTACTTC.

The chain is built from TRBV20-1 and TRBJ2-7, with TRBD1 matching 10 bases. V lost 5 bases and J lost 6; bases outside the gene matches: 10. Looked up from germline, CDR1 is DFQATT and CDR2 is SNEGSKA (reference sequence). This CDR3 spans 14 amino acids. The CDR3 is CSAQKGQGFSEQYF. CDR3 DNA: TGCAGTGCTCAGAAGGGACAGGGGTTTTCCGAGCAGTACTTC.

CDR3 in amino acids: CASSPTGQVYPYEQYF. CDR3 sequence (DNA): TGTGCCAGCAGCCCCACGGGACAGGTTTACCCCTACGAGCAGTACTTC. This chain joins TRBV7-6 and TRBJ2-7, with TRBD1 matching over 8 bases. This CDR3 has 16 residues. Germline V CDR1 and CDR2: SGHVS, FNYEAQ. The trim removed 5 bases at V and 2 bases at J, leaving 11 bases unmatched.

This sequence joins TRBV15 and TRBJ1-5; TRBD1 might be the D (6 bases). The germline V gene has CDR1 LNHNV and CDR2 YYDKDF (reference sequence). V lost 5 bases, J lost 4 bases, and 18 bases lay in between. The length of the CDR3 is 16 residues. CDR3 in DNA: TGTGCCACCAGCCTACACAGGGATCGGGGAAATCAGCCCCAGCATTTT. Encoded protein: CATSLHRDRGNQPQHF.

The chain employs TRBV19 and TRBJ2-2, with TRBD2 as a possible D gene (5 bases). The V gene lost 3 bases and the J gene lost 1 base, with 9 bases spanning the gap. The length of the CDR3 is 15 residues. Germline V gene sequence: CDR1 LNHDA, CDR2 SQIVND (reference sequence). CDR3 amino acids: CASSMEAGNTGELFF. DNA of the CDR3: TGTGCCAGTAGTATGGAGGCGGGGAACACCGGGGAGCTGTTTTTT.

This clonotype was seen a handful of times. The V and J genes are TRBV29-1 and TRBJ2-5, with 12 bases aligning to TRBD2. The CDR3 totals 16 residues. The V and J ends lost 2 bases and 5 bases, in that order; junction bases with no gene match: 9. Germline V CDR1 and CDR2: SQVTM, ANQGSEA. In nucleotides, the CDR3 is TGCAGCGTTGAACCCCAGACTAGCGGGAGTGGGGAGACCCAGTACTTC. It codes for CSVEPQTSGSGETQYF.

This clonotype was seen only once. V gene TRBV7-9 combines with J gene TRBJ1-1; 12 positions agree with TRBD1. Germline CDR1 SEHNR, CDR2 FQNEAQ (reference sequence). The J segment lost 6 bases and the V segment lost 0 bases, leaving 8 bases of the junction unmatched. The CDR3 length is 17 residues. This CDR3 reads CASSLALRGTGGAEAFF. CDR3 sequence (DNA): TGTGCCAGCAGCTTAGCGTTGCGAGGGACAGGGGGCGCTGAAGCTTTCTTT.

The V gene is TRBV20-1, the J gene TRBJ2-5; 10 bases fit TRBD2. V trimming: 0 bases; J trimming: 5 bases; junction bases outside the gene matches: 9. The CDR3 length is 16 residues. Germline V gene data show CDR1 as DFQATT and CDR2 as SNEGSKA (reference sequence). The CDR3 DNA follows: TGCAGTGCTAGAGATCAGAGCGGGAGGGCCTGGGAGACCCAGTACTTC. Translated: CSARDQSGRAWETQYF.